Below, 21 T cell receptor beta chains from the same sample are listed, as sequenced in a study of vaccination effects on CD4 cells after COVID-19. TCRdb's copy holds only in-frame clones and misses some; the assay was immunoSEQ multiplex PCR. The profile shows tens of thousands of clones, about three quarters of them singletons. Their antigens are not known. Culturing for 10 days preceded CD4+ T cell isolation. The person had PCR-confirmed SARS-CoV-2 infection between March and December 2020. All study participants received two doses of BNT162b2 or mRNA-1273 vaccine. The material was CD4+ T cells from PBMCs cultured without peptide, obtained after COVID-19 vaccination. All receptors derive from a human donor who had a prior SARS-CoV-2 infection.

The J gene is TRBJ2-7, the V gene TRBV6-1, with 10 nucleotides matching TRBD1. This CDR3 contains 14 residues. J lost 3 bases, V lost 3 bases, and 2 bases had no gene match. Germline CDR1 MNHNS, CDR2 SASEGT. The CDR3 sequence: CASSERTGGYEQYF. CDR3 nucleotides: TGTGCCAGCAGTGAGAGGACAGGGGGCTACGAGCAGTACTTC.

The gene calls are TRBV15 and TRBJ2-1; D perhaps matches TRBD2 (5 bases). This CDR3 is 15 amino acids long. The germline V gene has CDR1 LNHNV and CDR2 YYDKDF (reference sequence). V lost 1 base and J 5 bases, leaving 12 bases between the germline ends. The DNA for the CDR3 is TGTGCCACCAGCAGAGGAAATCCCGGGAACAATGAGCAGTTCTTC. Its translation: CATSRGNPGNNEQFF.

The chain uses TRBV29-1 and TRBJ2-2, with TRBD1 as a possible D gene (6 bases). The CDR3 is 14 amino acids. Trimming took off 5 bases at V and 1 base at J, with 11 bases between the two ends. CDR1 and CDR2 (germline): SQVTM, ANQGSEA. The CDR3 sequence is CSVKDSENTGELFF. The CDR3 DNA sequence: TGCAGCGTTAAGGACAGTGAGAACACCGGGGAGCTGTTTTTT.

The chain employs TRBV30 and TRBJ1-1, with D possibly TRBD1 on 6 matching bases. The CDR3 consists of 13 residues. Germline values: CDR1 GTSNPN, CDR2 SVGIG (reference sequence). V shed 2 bases and J shed 11 bases, with 18 bases lying between them. CDR3 DNA: TGTGCCTGGAGTTCCCAGGGGCTAGTAAAGGCTTTCTTT. Translation gives CAWSSQGLVKAFF.

This CDR3 reads CASSRASASTSSGANVLTF. The CDR3 DNA is TGTGCCAGCTCAAGAGCATCCGCCTCCACCTCCTCTGGGGCCAACGTCCTGACTTTC. The chain recombines TRBV18 with TRBJ2-6; D is ambiguous. V was cut by 5 bases and J by 0 bases, with 20 bases left in between. The germline V gene has CDR1 KGHSH and CDR2 LQKENI. This CDR3 has 19 residues.

This rearrangement joins TRBV7-8 to TRBJ2-7; D might be TRBD2 (5 bases). Trimming cost V 2 bases and J 2 bases, with 10 bases left between them. The CDR3 spans 14 residues. CDR1 is SGHVS and CDR2 is FQNEAQ in the germline V gene. The CDR3 protein is CASSLKTAAYEQYF. In DNA form, the CDR3 reads TGTGCCAGCAGCTTAAAAACAGCGGCCTACGAGCAGTACTTC.

This clone has just a few counts. The chain recombines TRBV9 with TRBJ2-3; D is perhaps TRBD1 (6 bases). Germline V gene sequence: CDR1 SGDLS, CDR2 YYNGEE. The CDR3 runs to 16 residues. The V end was cut by 4 bases, the J end by 0 bases, with 15 bases between. DNA of the CDR3: TGTGCCAGCAGCCCCCCAGGGGCGCGAAGCACAGATACGCAGTATTTT. It encodes CASSPPGARSTDTQYF.

The V gene is TRBV5-4, the J gene TRBJ2-2; 8 bases are shared with TRBD2. This CDR3 has 17 amino acids. V shed 4 bases, J shed 0 bases, and the junction held 8 bases outside the gene matches. Germline V gene data show CDR1 as SGHNT and CDR2 as YYREEE (reference sequence). In DNA form, the CDR3 reads TGTGCCAGCAGCCGGGGGGGTGTCCTTACGAACACCGGGGAGCTGTTTTTT. Its translation is CASSRGGVLTNTGELFF.

V and J are TRBV5-1 and TRBJ2-3; the D call may be TRBD1 or TRBD2 (5 bases each). The CDR3 sequence is 16 residues long. V shed 4 bases and J shed 4 bases, with 19 bases lying between them. CDR1 and CDR2 (germline): SGHRS, YFSETQ. CDR3 DNA: TGCGCCAGCAGCACGGGACCTGTGGGCGAGGCAGATACGCAGTATTTT. Translated: CASSTGPVGEADTQYF.

V is TRBV28 and J is TRBJ2-7, with TRBD2 matching 9 bases. V trimming: 3 bases; J trimming: 4 bases; junction bases outside the gene matches: 4. This CDR3 spans 14 amino acids. Germline assignment: CDR1 MDHEN and CDR2 SYDVKM. In nucleotides, the CDR3 is TGTGCCAGCAGTTTGGCGGGGGGGGATTACGAGCAGTACTTC. Translated, it gives CASSLAGGDYEQYF.

The chain combines TRBV3-1 (or the pseudogene TRBV3-2) with TRBJ2-3; D may be TRBD2 (7 bases). Deletions cut 6 bases from V and 5 bases from J, with 15 bases between. The CDR3 totals 14 residues. The V gene's germline CDR1 is LGHDT and CDR2 YNNKEL (reference sequence). CDR3 bases: TGTGCCAGCAGGGAAGAGGGGGAGGGAGATACGCAGTATTTT. This gives the protein CASREEGEGDTQYF.

CDR3 protein: CASSPGQSNEKLFF. In DNA, the CDR3 is TGTGCCAGCAGCCCCGGACAAAGTAATGAAAAACTGTTTTTT. V usage is TRBV5-4 and J usage is TRBJ1-4, with a weak D call TRBD1 (5 bases). There are 14 residues in the CDR3. Trimming shortened V by 4 bases and J by 4 bases, and 11 bases separated the two germline ends. CDR1 SGHNT and CDR2 YYREEE come from the germline V gene (reference sequence).

This rearrangement joins TRBV15 to TRBJ2-7; D not resolved. The CDR3 loop spans 12 amino acids. Per germline, CDR1 LNHNV and CDR2 YYDKDF (reference sequence). Trimming took off 1 base at V and 5 bases at J, with 6 bases between the two ends. The CDR3, as DNA: TGTGCCACCAGCAGAGCATCAAACGAGCAGTACTTC. It encodes CATSRASNEQYF.

The rearrangement uses TRBV6-5 and TRBJ2-7; TRBD1 might be the D (6 bases). The V and J ends lost 2 bases and 3 bases respectively, with 14 bases between them. This CDR3 is 15 amino acids long. The germline gives CDR1 MNHEY, CDR2 SVGAGI. CDR3 in DNA: TGTGCCAGCAGTTACACTCTACAGGGCGGCTACGAGCAGTACTTC. It encodes CASSYTLQGGYEQYF.

The rearrangement uses TRBV30 and TRBJ1-3; D unclear. The CDR3 runs 15 residues. Trimming shortened V by 2 bases and J by 0 bases, and 11 bases separated the two germline ends. Per the germline V gene, CDR1 is GTSNPN and CDR2 is SVGIG (reference sequence). Written as DNA, the CDR3 is TGTGCCTGGAGTCGGTCTAGTGGCTCTGGAAACACCATATATTTT. Its protein is CAWSRSSGSGNTIYF.

This sequence joins TRBV4-1 and TRBJ1-5, with D perhaps TRBD1 (5 bases). Germline assignment: CDR1 MGHRA and CDR2 YSYEKL. V lost 0 bases, J lost 5 bases, and 20 bases lay in between. CDR3 length equals 18 residues. CDR3 protein: CASSQDIQDWGPYQPQHF. The CDR3 coding sequence is TGCGCCAGCAGCCAAGATATCCAGGACTGGGGACCCTATCAGCCCCAGCATTTT.

CDR3 amino acids: CASSVGRADGYTF. The CDR3 nucleotides read TGTGCCAGCAGCGTGGGCAGGGCAGATGGCTACACCTTC. The V call is TRBV9, the J call TRBJ1-2, with D possibly TRBD1 on 5 matching bases. V shed 2 bases and J shed 6 bases, with 11 bases lying between them. Germline V lookup: CDR1 SGDLS, CDR2 YYNGEE. This CDR3 comprises 13 residues.

This chain uses TRBV7-2 with TRBJ2-1; 8 positions match TRBD1. Germline assignment: CDR1 SGHTA and CDR2 FQGNSA. V lost 4 bases to trimming and J lost 5 bases; unmatched junction nucleotides: 10. The CDR3 consists of 16 residues. CDR3 coding DNA: TGTGCCAGCAGCTACCTCCCGGACAGGGACAACAATGAGCAGTTCTTC. This codes for CASSYLPDRDNNEQFF.

The V gene is TRBV15, the J gene TRBJ1-3; 7 bases agree with TRBD1. Trimming removed 1 base from V and 3 bases from J; junction bases left unmatched: 12. Germline CDR1 and CDR2: LNHNV and YYDKDF (reference sequence). The CDR3 loop spans 18 amino acids. The CDR3 coding sequence is TGTGCCACCAGCAGAGGATTGAACGAGGGGGCCTATGGAAACACCATATATTTT. Translated: CATSRGLNEGAYGNTIYF.

The chain carries TRBV27 and TRBJ1-5; no clear D gene. The CDR3 spans 15 residues. The germline CDR1 and CDR2 sequences are MNHEY and SMNVEV (reference sequence). V dropped 2 bases and J dropped 3 bases, with 11 bases sitting between them. CDR3 sequence reads: CASSLLGVTNQPQHF. Written as DNA, the CDR3 is TGTGCCAGCAGTTTACTCGGAGTCACCAATCAGCCCCAGCATTTT.

This sequence joins TRBV7-2 and TRBJ1-3; weak D call: TRBD1 (6 bases). The V end lost 5 bases, the J end lost 2 bases, and 16 bases lay between the germline ends. This CDR3 is built from 16 residues. The germline gives CDR1 SGHTA, CDR2 FQGNSA. As DNA, the CDR3 is TGTGCCAGCAGCGCCACCTTTGGACAGCCTGGAAACACCATATATTTT. It encodes CASSATFGQPGNTIYF.